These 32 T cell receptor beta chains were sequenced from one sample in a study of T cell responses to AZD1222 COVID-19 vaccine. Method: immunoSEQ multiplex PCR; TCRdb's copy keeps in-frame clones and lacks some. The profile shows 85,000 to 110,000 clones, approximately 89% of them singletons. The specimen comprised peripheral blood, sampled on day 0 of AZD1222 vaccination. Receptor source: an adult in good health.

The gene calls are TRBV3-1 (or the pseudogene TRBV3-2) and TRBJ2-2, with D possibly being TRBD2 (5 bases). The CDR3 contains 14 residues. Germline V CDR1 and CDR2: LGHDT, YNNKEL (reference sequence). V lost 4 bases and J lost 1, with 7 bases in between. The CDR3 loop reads CASSRGGNTGELFF. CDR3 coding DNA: TGTGCCAGCAGCCGCGGAGGGAACACCGGGGAGCTGTTTTTT.

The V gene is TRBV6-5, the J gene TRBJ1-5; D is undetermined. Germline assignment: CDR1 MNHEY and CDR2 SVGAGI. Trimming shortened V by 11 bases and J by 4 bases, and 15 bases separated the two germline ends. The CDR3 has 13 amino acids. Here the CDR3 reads CAGHEGGNQPQHF. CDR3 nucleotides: TGTGCCGGTCACGAAGGAGGAAATCAGCCCCAGCATTTT.

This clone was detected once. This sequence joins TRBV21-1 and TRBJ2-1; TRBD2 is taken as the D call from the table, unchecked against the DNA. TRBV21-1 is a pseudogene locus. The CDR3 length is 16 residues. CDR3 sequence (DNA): TGTGCCAGCAGCAGACAACAGCGGGGGGGCCCCAATGAGCAGTTCTTC. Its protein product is CASSRQQRGGPNEQFF.

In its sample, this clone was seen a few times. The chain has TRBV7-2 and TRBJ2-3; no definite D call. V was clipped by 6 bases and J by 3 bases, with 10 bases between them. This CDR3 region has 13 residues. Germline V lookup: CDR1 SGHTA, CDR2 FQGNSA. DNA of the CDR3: TGTGCCAGCAGTTTCAGTGAGACAGATACGCAGTATTTT. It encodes CASSFSETDTQYF.

The CDR3 bases are TGCGCCAGCAGCCAAGACGGCCCAGGGACTTTCTCCTCTGGAAACACCATATATTTT. It translates to CASSQDGPGTFSSGNTIYF. The chain couples TRBV4-3 to TRBJ1-3; TRBD1 is a possible D gene (5 bases). V lost 0 bases and J 0 bases, leaving 18 bases between the germline ends. CDR1 and CDR2 from the germline V gene are LGHNA and YSLEER. The CDR3 runs to 19 residues.

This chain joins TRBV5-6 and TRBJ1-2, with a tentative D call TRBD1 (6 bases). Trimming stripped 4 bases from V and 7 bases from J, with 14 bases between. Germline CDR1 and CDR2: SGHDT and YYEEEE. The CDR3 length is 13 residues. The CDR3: CASSETGPRGYTF. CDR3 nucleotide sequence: TGTGCCAGCAGCGAGACAGGCCCTCGTGGCTACACCTTC.

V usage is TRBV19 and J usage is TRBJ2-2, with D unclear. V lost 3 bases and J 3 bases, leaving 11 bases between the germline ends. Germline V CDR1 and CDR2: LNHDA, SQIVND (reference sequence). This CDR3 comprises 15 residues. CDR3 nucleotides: TGTGCCAGTAGTATCGACACGCGGTACACCGGGGAGCTGTTTTTT. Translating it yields CASSIDTRYTGELFF.

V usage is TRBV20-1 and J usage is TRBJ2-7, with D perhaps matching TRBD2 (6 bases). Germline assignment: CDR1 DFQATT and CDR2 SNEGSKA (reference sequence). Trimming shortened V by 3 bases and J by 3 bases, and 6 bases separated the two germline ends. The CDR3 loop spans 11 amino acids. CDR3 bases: TGCAGTGCTAGGCGGGACTACGAGCAGTACTTC. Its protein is CSARRDYEQYF.

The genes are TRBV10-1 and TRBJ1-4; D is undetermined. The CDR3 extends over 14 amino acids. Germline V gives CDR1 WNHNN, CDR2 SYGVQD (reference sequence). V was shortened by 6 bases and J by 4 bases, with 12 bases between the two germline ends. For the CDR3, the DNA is TGCGCCAGCAGCCCGGGGAATAATAATGAAAAACTGTTTTTT. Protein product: CASSPGNNNEKLFF.

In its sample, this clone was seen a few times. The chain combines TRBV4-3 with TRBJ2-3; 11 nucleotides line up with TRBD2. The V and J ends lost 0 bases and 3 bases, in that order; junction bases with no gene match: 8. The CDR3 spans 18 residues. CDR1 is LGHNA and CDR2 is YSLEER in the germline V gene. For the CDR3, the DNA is TGCGCCAGCAGCCAAGATGAAACTAGCGGGGGAGGGACAGATACGCAGTATTTT. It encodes CASSQDETSGGGTDTQYF.

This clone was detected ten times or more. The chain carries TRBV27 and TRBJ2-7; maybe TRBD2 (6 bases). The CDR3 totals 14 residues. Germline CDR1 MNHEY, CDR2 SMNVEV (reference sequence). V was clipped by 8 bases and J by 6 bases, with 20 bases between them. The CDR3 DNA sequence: TGTGCCAGCGCTAGGGAGGCCTCCTCATCCGAGCAGTACTTC. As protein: CASAREASSSEQYF.

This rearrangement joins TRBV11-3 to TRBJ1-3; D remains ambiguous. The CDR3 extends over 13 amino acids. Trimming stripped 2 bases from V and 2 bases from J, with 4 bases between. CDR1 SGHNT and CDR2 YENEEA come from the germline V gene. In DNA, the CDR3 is TGTGCCAGCAGCTTACTCCCTGGAAACACCATATATTTT. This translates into CASSLLPGNTIYF. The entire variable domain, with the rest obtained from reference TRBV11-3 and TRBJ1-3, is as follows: EAGVVQSPRYKIIEKKQPVAFWCNPISGHNTLYWYLQNLGQGPELLIRYENEEAVDDSQLPKDRFSAERLKGVDSTLKIQPAELGDSAVYLCASSLLPGNTIYFGEGSWLTVV.

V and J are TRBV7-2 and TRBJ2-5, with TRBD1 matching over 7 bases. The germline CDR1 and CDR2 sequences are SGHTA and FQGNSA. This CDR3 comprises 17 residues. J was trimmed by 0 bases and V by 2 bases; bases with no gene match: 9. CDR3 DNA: TGTGCCAGCAGCTTATTTCCACCCGGGACAGACCAAGAGACCCAGTACTTC. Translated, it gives CASSLFPPGTDQETQYF.

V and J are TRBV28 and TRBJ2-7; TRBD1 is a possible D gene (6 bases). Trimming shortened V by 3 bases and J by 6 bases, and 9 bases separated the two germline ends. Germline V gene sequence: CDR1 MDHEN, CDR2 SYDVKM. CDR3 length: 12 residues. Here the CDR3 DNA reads TGTGCCAGCAGTTTTAAACAGGGCGAGCAGTACTTC. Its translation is CASSFKQGEQYF.

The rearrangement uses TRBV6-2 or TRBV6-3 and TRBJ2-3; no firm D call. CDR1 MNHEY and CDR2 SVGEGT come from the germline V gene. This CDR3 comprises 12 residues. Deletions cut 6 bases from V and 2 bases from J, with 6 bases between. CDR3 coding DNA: TGTGCCAGCAGCACCCCCACAGATACGCAGTATTTT. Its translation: CASSTPTDTQYF.

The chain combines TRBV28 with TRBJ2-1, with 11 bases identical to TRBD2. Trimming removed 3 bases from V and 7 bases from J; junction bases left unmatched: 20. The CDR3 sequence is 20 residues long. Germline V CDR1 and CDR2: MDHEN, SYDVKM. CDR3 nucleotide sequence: TGTGCCAGCAGTTTCCCCTCGGGGGGGCTAGCGGGAGGAACTACAAATGAGCAGTTCTTC. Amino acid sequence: CASSFPSGGLAGGTTNEQFF.

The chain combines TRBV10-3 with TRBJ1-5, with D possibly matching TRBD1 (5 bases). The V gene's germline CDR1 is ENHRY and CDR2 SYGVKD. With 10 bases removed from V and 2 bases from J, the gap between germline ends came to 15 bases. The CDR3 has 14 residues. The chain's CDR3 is CATGGRVGNQPQHF. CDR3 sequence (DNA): TGTGCCACCGGGGGACGGGTGGGCAATCAGCCCCAGCATTTT.

The CDR3 loop is CASSYSARRTDTQYF. The CDR3 bases are TGTGCCAGCAGTTACTCGGCCAGACGCACAGATACGCAGTATTTT. This chain links TRBV6-5 with TRBJ2-3, with no clear D. V shed 0 bases and J shed 1 base, with 8 bases lying between them. The CDR3 totals 15 residues. Germline loops: CDR1 MNHEY, CDR2 SVGAGI.

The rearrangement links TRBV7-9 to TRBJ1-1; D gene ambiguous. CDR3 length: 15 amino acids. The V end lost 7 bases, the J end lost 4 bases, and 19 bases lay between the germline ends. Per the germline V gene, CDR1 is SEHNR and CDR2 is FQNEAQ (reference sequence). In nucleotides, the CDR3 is TGTGCCAGCACCATTATAGTAGGGTTCGGCACTGAAGCTTTCTTT. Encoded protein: CASTIIVGFGTEAFF. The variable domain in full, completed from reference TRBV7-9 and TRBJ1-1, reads DTGVSQNPRHKITKRGQNVTFRCDPISEHNRLYWYRQTLGQGPEFLTYFQNEAQLEKSRLLSDRFSAERPKGSFSTLEIQRTEQGDSAMYLCASTIIVGFGTEAFFGQGTRLTVV.

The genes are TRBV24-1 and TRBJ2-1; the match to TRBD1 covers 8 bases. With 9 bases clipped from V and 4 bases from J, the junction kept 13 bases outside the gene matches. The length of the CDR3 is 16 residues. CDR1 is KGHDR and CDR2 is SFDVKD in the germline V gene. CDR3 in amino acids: CATSRIDDRGYNEQFF. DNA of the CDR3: TGTGCCACCTCCAGAATTGATGACAGGGGTTACAATGAGCAGTTCTTC.

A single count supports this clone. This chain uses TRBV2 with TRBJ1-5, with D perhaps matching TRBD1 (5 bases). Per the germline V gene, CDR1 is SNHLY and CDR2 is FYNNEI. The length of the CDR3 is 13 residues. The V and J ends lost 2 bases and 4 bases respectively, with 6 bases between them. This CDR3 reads CASSETGNQPQHF. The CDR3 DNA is TGTGCCAGCAGTGAAACAGGAAATCAGCCCCAGCATTTT.

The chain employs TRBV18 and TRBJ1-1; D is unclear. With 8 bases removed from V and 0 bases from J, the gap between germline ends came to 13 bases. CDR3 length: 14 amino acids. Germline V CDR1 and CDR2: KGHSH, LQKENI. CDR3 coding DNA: TGTGCCAGCGCAAGCAGTGTCCTGAACACTGAAGCTTTCTTT. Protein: CASASSVLNTEAFF.

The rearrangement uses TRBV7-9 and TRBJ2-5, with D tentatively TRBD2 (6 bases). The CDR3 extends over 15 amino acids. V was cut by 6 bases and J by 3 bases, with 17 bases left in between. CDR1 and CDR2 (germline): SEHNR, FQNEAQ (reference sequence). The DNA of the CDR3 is TGTGCCAGCAGTCCCCGGAGGGGCCCCAAAGAGACCCAGTACTTC. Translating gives CASSPRRGPKETQYF.

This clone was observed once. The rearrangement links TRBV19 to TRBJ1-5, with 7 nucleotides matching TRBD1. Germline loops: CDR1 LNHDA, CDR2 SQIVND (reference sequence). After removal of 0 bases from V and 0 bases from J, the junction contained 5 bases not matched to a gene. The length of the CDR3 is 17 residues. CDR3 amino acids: CASSIDLTGPSNQPQHF. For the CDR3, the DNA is TGTGCCAGTAGTATAGACCTGACAGGGCCTAGCAATCAGCCCCAGCATTTT.

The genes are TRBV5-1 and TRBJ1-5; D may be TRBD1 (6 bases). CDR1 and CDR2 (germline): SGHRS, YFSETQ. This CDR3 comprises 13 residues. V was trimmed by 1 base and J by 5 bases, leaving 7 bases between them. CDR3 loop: CASSLRGDQPQHF. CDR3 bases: TGCGCCAGCAGCTTGAGGGGGGATCAGCCCCAGCATTTT.

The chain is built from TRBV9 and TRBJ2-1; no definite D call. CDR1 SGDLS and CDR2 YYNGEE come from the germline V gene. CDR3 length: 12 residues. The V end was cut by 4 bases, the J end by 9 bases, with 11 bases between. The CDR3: CASSPQQIEQFF. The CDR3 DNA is TGTGCCAGCAGCCCCCAGCAGATTGAGCAGTTCTTC.

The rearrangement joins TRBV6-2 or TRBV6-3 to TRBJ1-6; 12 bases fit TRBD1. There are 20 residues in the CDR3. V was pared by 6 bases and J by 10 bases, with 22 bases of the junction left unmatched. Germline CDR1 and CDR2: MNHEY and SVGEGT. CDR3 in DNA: TGTGCCAGCAGCCCCACCCCCCGGGACAGGGGGCGCTGGTTAGAATCACCCCTCCACTTT. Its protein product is CASSPTPRDRGRWLESPLHF.

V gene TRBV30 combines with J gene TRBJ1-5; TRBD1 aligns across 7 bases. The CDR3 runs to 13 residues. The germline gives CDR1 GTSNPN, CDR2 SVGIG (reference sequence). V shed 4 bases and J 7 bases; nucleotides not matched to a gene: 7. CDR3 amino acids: CAWTRQGGQPQHF. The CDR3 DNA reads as TGTGCCTGGACCCGACAGGGCGGCCAGCCCCAGCATTTT.

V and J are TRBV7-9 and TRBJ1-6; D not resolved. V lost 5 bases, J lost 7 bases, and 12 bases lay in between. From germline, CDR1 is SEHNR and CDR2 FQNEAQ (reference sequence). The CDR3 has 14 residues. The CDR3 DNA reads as TGTGCCAGCAGCCTCCCGATTGAGAATTCACCCCTCCACTTT. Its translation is CASSLPIENSPLHF.

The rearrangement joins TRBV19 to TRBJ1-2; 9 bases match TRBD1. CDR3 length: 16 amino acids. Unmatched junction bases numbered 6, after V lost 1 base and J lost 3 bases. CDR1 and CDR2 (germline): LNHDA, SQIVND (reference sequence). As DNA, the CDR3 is TGTGCCAGTAGTATAGTAGGGACAGGGTACCACTATGGCTACACCTTC. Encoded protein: CASSIVGTGYHYGYTF.

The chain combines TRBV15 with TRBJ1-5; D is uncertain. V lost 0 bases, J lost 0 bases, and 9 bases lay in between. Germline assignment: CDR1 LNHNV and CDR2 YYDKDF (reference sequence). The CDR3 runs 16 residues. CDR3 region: CATSRDSFLSNQPQHF. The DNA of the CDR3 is TGTGCCACCAGCAGAGATTCATTCCTTAGCAATCAGCCCCAGCATTTT.

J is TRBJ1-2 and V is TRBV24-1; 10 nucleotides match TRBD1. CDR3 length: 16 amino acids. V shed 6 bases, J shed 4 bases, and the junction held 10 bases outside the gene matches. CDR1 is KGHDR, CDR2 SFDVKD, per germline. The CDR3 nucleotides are TGTGCCACCAGTCCGGGACAGGGGTTCTTGGGCTATGGCTACACCTTC. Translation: CATSPGQGFLGYGYTF.